One and the same sample provided the 23 T cell receptor beta chains below, sequenced in a study of control samples from healthy donors and cancer patients (TCRdb year 2020). Receptor libraries were prepared by the immunoSEQ multiplex PCR assay. In TCRdb, the immuneACCESS table is reduced to in-frame sequences with V and J assigned. These tables do not hold every clone; where another copy was compared, an unresolved V gene accounts for under half, and the others remain unexplained. The sample has approximately 83,000 clones on record, roughly 93% of them singletons. The ten largest clones represent nearly 1.5% of the sample. Sequenced: blood. These receptors were taken from a woman aged 25 to 39 in good health.

The rearrangement joins TRBV7-9 to TRBJ1-1; no clear D. Per germline, CDR1 SEHNR and CDR2 FQNEAQ (reference sequence). The V end lost 7 bases, the J end lost 2 bases, and 17 bases lay between the germline ends. The CDR3 is 15 amino acids. CDR3 sequence (DNA): TGTGCCAGCACCCGGGAGTGGACGGGAAACACTGAAGCTTTCTTT. Its translation: CASTREWTGNTEAFF.

V usage is TRBV5-1 and J usage is TRBJ2-5; D ambiguous. The CDR3 is 12 residues long. V lost 4 bases and J lost 5, with 9 bases in between. Germline V gene sequence: CDR1 SGHRS, CDR2 YFSETQ. CDR3 bases: TGCGCCAGCAGCCCCCAAGGGGAGACCCAGTACTTC. The encoded protein is CASSPQGETQYF.

This clone was picked up one time. The rearrangement joins TRBV19 to TRBJ2-1, with D perhaps matching TRBD2 (6 bases). CDR1 and CDR2 from the germline V gene are LNHDA and SQIVND (reference sequence). Deletions cut 5 bases from V and 4 bases from J, with 18 bases between. The CDR3 loop spans 16 amino acids. The CDR3: CASSRGSLSVYNEQFF. CDR3 DNA sequence: TGTGCCAGTAGTCGGGGGAGTTTATCTGTTTACAATGAGCAGTTCTTC.

The chain links TRBV18 to TRBJ2-3, with no clear D. Germline V gene lookup returns CDR1 KGHSH and CDR2 LQKENI. V lost 0 bases and J 6 bases, leaving 10 bases between the germline ends. CDR3 size: 14 residues. CDR3 sequence reads: CASSPPHSQDTQYF. The CDR3 DNA sequence: TGTGCCAGCTCACCACCTCACAGCCAGGATACGCAGTATTTT.

The chain employs TRBV9 and TRBJ2-3; 10 bases line up with TRBD2. With 0 bases clipped from V and 3 bases from J, the junction kept 7 bases outside the gene matches. The CDR3 has 17 residues. CDR1 is SGDLS and CDR2 is YYNGEE in the germline V gene. In nucleotides, the CDR3 is TGTGCCAGCAGCGTAGGGCTAGCGGGAGTGGTGACAGATACGCAGTATTTT. Translating gives CASSVGLAGVVTDTQYF.

This chain links TRBV3-1 (or the pseudogene TRBV3-2) with TRBJ1-1; D not certain. The CDR3 is 13 residues long. V lost 6 bases to trimming and J lost 2 bases, with 10 bases between them. CDR1 and CDR2 from the germline V gene are LGHDT and YNNKEL (reference sequence). CDR3 bases: TGTGCCAGCAGAGGAGATGGCAACACTGAAGCTTTCTTT. This gives the protein CASRGDGNTEAFF.

This chain links TRBV5-1 with TRBJ1-2, with D tentatively TRBD1 (6 bases). The CDR3 consists of 13 residues. V was shortened by 0 bases and J by 6 bases, with 9 bases between the two germline ends. In germline, CDR1 is SGHRS, CDR2 YFSETQ. In nucleotides, the CDR3 is TGCGCCAGCAGCTTGGGGCCAGGGGATGGCTACACCTTC. This gives the protein CASSLGPGDGYTF.

The chain employs TRBV5-1 and TRBJ1-1; unclear D gene. Looked up from germline, CDR1 is SGHRS and CDR2 is YFSETQ. Deletions cut 3 bases from V and 0 bases from J, with 6 bases between. The CDR3 is made up of 13 amino acids. The CDR3 reads CASSSTLNTEAFF. The CDR3 nucleotides read TGCGCCAGCAGCTCCACACTGAACACTGAAGCTTTCTTT. Complete variable domain (other parts from reference TRBV5-1 and TRBJ1-1): KAGVTQTPRYLIKTRGQQVTLSCSPISGHRSVSWYQQTPGQGLQFLFEYFSETQRNKGNFPGRFSGRQFSNSRSEMNVSTLELGDSALYLCASSSTLNTEAFFGQGTRLTVV.

The rearrangement links TRBV9 to TRBJ1-3; D gene unclear. CDR3 length: 15 residues. Germline assignment: CDR1 SGDLS and CDR2 YYNGEE. V dropped 0 bases and J dropped 11 bases, with 18 bases sitting between them. The CDR3 nucleotides read TGTGCCAGCAGCGTAGGTTCGGGAGGCGAGAGGGCCATATATTTT. It translates to CASSVGSGGERAIYF.

The chain recombines TRBV9 with TRBJ2-1; D is possibly TRBD2 (5 bases). CDR1 and CDR2 from the germline V gene are SGDLS and YYNGEE. This CDR3 region has 15 residues. The V end was cut by 0 bases, the J end by 5 bases, with 12 bases between. CDR3 region: CASSVVAGINNEQFF. The DNA for the CDR3 is TGTGCCAGCAGCGTAGTTGCGGGCATTAACAATGAGCAGTTCTTC. Filled out from reference TRBV9 and TRBJ2-1, the complete variable domain reads DSGVTQTPKHLITATGQRVTLRCSPRSGDLSVYWYQQSLDQGLQFLIQYYNGEERAKGNILERFSAQQFPDLHSELNLSSLELGDSALYFCASSVVAGINNEQFFGPGTRLTVL.

This sequence joins TRBV7-9 and TRBJ1-2; a weak D match, TRBD1 (5 bases). V lost 4 bases and J lost 8, with 14 bases in between. Germline CDR1 is SEHNR and CDR2 is FQNEAQ (reference sequence). The CDR3 extends over 13 amino acids. CDR3 nucleotides: TGTGCCAGCAGCTCTGAGACAGTTGGGGGCTACACCTTC. It yields the protein CASSSETVGGYTF.

The J gene is TRBJ2-7, the V gene TRBV7-2; no firm D call. Germline loops: CDR1 SGHTA, CDR2 FQGNSA. The CDR3 spans 16 residues. Trimming removed 0 bases from V and 4 bases from J, with 16 bases in between. CDR3 in DNA: TGTGCCAGCAGCTTAGCTCCTGGTCGATCAACGTACGAGCAGTACTTC. As protein: CASSLAPGRSTYEQYF.

The chain links TRBV2 to TRBJ1-2; 11 bases agree with TRBD1. The CDR3 is made up of 13 amino acids. The germline V gene has CDR1 SNHLY and CDR2 FYNNEI. V shed 6 bases, J shed 4 bases, and the junction held 1 base outside the gene matches. The CDR3 nucleotides read TGTGCCAGCAGCGGGACAGGGGGCTATGGCTACACCTTC. Residues: CASSGTGGYGYTF. Variable domain in full (rest from reference TRBV2 and TRBJ1-2): EPEVTQTPSHQVTQMGQEVILRCVPISNHLYFYWYRQILGQKVEFLVSFYNNEISEKSEIFDDQFSVERPDGSNFTLKIRSTKLEDSAMYFCASSGTGGYGYTFGSGTRLTVV.

The chain has TRBV2 and TRBJ2-3; a weak D match, TRBD2 (5 bases). Germline lookup yields CDR1 SNHLY and CDR2 FYNNEI. Trimming cost V 6 bases and J 4 bases, with 5 bases left between them. The CDR3 spans 11 residues. The CDR3 here is CASRGADTQYF. The CDR3 coding sequence is TGTGCCAGCAGGGGAGCAGATACGCAGTATTTT.

The rearrangement links TRBV3-1 (or the pseudogene TRBV3-2) to TRBJ2-3, with unresolved D. The germline V gene encodes CDR1 LGHDT and CDR2 YNNKEL (reference sequence). Trimming removed 3 bases from V and 2 bases from J, with 12 bases in between. CDR3 length: 15 amino acids. The chain's CDR3 is CASSQAHRPTDTQYF. As DNA, the CDR3 is TGTGCCAGCAGCCAGGCGCACCGGCCCACAGATACGCAGTATTTT.

The DNA of the CDR3 is TGTGCCAGTAGTGAATCAACTAGCGGGAGCTCCTACAATGAGCAGTTCTTC. It yields the protein CASSESTSGSSYNEQFF. The chain joins TRBV19 to TRBJ2-1; 11 nucleotides line up with TRBD2. V lost 5 bases to trimming and J lost 0 bases; unmatched junction nucleotides: 6. The CDR3 runs to 17 residues. CDR1 and CDR2 from the germline V gene are LNHDA and SQIVND (reference sequence).

J is TRBJ1-3 and V is TRBV21-1; TRBD1 is the table's D call and was not checked against the DNA. TRBV21-1 is listed as a pseudogene. This CDR3 has 16 residues. The CDR3 protein is CASSKAPGQLGNTIYF. The CDR3 DNA follows: TGTGCCAGCAGCAAAGCGCCTGGACAGCTTGGAAACACCATATATTTT.

V and J are TRBV11-2 and TRBJ1-3; D unclear. The CDR3 covers 16 residues. V was trimmed by 5 bases and J by 0 bases, leaving 14 bases between them. The germline gives CDR1 SGHAT, CDR2 FQNNGV. This CDR3 is CASSPRVPSSGNTIYF. CDR3 nucleotides: TGTGCCAGCAGCCCTAGGGTACCGAGCTCTGGAAACACCATATATTTT.

The DNA for the CDR3 is TGTGCCAGCAGTCTCTACGGATACGGTGCAGCCAAGGGGGAGCTGTTTTTT. Amino acid sequence: CASSLYGYGAAKGELFF. The chain carries TRBV27 and TRBJ2-2, with unresolved D. Trimming pared 5 bases from V and 8 bases from J, leaving 24 bases between. There are 17 residues in the CDR3. CDR1 and CDR2 (germline): MNHEY, SMNVEV (reference sequence).

This clone was recorded only once. The V gene is TRBV7-2, the J gene TRBJ2-1, with TRBD2 identical over 12 bases. Per germline, CDR1 SGHTA and CDR2 FQGNSA. V was pared by 5 bases and J by 4 bases, with 3 bases of the junction left unmatched. The CDR3 contains 15 residues. CDR3 protein: CASSQTSGGYNEQFF. As DNA, the CDR3 is TGTGCCAGCAGCCAGACTAGCGGGGGATACAATGAGCAGTTCTTC.

This clone has just one count. This chain links TRBV13 with TRBJ1-2; 8 bases agree with TRBD1. This CDR3 region has 13 residues. Per germline, CDR1 PRHDT and CDR2 FYEKMQ (reference sequence). Trimming cost V 5 bases and J 8 bases; bases outside gene matches: 7. CDR3 in amino acids: CASSLQGAGGYTF. CDR3 DNA sequence: TGTGCCAGCAGCCTGCAGGGGGCAGGGGGCTACACCTTC. The variable domain in full, with the rest retrieved from reference TRBV13 and TRBJ1-2, is AAGVIQSPRHLIKEKRETATLKCYPIPRHDTVYWYQQGPGQDPQFLISFYEKMQSDKGSIPDRFSAQQFSDYHSELNMSSLELGDSALYFCASSLQGAGGYTFGSGTRLTVV.

V and J are TRBV14 and TRBJ2-1; 9 nucleotides align to TRBD1. The CDR3 is 13 amino acids. V was clipped by 4 bases and J by 9 bases; unmatched bases: 4. Germline CDR1 reads SGHDN; CDR2 reads FVKESK. The CDR3 here is CASSLIQGAEQFF. The CDR3 DNA is TGTGCCAGCAGCCTCATACAGGGGGCTGAGCAGTTCTTC.

This clone came up once. J is TRBJ1-4 and V is TRBV6-5, with D hard to call. The CDR3 spans 14 residues. Trimming took 8 bases from V and 7 from J, leaving 17 bases between them. The germline V gene has CDR1 MNHEY and CDR2 SVGAGI. The DNA for the CDR3 is TGTGCCAGCGGACGGAGGGAGGGCATTGAAAAACTGTTTTTT. Protein sequence: CASGRREGIEKLFF.